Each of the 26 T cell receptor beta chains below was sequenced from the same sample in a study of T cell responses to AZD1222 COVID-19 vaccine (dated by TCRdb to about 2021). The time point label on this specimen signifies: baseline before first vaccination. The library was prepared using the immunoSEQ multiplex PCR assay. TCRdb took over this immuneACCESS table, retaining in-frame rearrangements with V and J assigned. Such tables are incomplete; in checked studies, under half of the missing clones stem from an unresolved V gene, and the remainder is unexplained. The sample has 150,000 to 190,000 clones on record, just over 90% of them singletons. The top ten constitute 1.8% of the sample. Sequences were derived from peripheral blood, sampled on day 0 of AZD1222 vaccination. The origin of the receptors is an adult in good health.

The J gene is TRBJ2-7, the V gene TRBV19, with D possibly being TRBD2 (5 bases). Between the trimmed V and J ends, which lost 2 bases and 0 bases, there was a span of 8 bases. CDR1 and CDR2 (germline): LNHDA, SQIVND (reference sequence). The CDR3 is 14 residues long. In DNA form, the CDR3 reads TGTGCCAGTAGTATACACGGAGGCTCCTACGAGCAGTACTTC. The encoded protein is CASSIHGGSYEQYF.

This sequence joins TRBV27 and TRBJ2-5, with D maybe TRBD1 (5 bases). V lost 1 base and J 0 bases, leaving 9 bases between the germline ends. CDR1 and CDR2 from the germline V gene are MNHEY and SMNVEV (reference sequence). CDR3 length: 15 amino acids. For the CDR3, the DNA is TGTGCCAGCAGTTTATACGGCAGGGACCAAGAGACCCAGTACTTC. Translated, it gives CASSLYGRDQETQYF.

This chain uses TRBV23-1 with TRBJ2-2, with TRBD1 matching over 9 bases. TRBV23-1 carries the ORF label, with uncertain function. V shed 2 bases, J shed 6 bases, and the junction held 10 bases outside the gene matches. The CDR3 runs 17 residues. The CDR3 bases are TGCGCCAGCAGTCAACCCACCGGGACAGGGTGCTCCGGGGAGCTGTTTTTT. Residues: CASSQPTGTGCSGELFF.

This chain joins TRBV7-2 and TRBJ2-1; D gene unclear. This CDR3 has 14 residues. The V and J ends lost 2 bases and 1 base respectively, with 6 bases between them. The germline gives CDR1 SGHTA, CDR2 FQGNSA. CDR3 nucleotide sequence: TGTGCCAGCAGCTTAAATCCTTCCTACAATGAGCAGTTCTTC. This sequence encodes CASSLNPSYNEQFF.

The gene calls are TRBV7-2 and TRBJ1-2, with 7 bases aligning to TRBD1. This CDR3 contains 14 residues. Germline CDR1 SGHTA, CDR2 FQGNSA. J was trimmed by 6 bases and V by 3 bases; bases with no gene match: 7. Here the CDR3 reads CASSLTGTEDGYTF. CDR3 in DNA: TGTGCCAGCAGCTTGACCGGGACAGAAGATGGCTACACCTTC.

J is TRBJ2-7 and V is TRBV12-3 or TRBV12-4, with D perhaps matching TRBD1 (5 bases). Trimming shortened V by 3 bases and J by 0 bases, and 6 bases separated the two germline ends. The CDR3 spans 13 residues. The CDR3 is CASSLDISYEQYF. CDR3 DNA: TGTGCCAGCAGTTTGGACATCTCCTACGAGCAGTACTTC.

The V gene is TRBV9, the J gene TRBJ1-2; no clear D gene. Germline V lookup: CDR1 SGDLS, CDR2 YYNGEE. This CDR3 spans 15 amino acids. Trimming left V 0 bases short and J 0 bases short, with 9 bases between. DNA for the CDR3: TGTGCCAGCAGCGTAGGAGTAGACACTAACTATGGCTACACCTTC. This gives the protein CASSVGVDTNYGYTF.

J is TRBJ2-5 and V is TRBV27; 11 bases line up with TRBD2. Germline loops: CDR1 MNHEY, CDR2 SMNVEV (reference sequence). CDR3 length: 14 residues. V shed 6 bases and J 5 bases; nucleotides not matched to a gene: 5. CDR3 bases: TGTGCCAGCAGAACTAGCGGGAGAGCTGAGACCCAGTACTTC. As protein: CASRTSGRAETQYF.

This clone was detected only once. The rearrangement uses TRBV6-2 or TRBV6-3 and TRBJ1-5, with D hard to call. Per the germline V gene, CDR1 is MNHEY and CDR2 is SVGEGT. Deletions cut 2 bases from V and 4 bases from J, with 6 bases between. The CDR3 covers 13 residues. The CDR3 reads CASSYKGNQPQHF. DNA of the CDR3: TGTGCCAGCAGTTACAAGGGAAATCAGCCCCAGCATTTT.

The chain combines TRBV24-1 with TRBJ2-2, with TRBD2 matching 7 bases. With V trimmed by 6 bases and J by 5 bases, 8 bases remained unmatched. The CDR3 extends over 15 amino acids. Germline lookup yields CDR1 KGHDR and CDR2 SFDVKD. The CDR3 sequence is CATSRGERETGELFF. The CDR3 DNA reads TGTGCCACCAGTCGGGGGGAGAGAGAAACCGGGGAGCTGTTTTTT.

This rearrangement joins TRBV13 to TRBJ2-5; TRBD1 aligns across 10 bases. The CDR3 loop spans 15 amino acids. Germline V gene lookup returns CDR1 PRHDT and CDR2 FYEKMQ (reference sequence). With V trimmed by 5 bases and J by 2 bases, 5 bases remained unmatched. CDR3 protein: CASSPRDRGQETQYF. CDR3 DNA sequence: TGTGCCAGCAGCCCCCGGGACAGGGGTCAAGAGACCCAGTACTTC.

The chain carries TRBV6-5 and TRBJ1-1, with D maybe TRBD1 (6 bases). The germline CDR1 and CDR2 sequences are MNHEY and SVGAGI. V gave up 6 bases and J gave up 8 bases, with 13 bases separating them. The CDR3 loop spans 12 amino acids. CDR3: CASRRPTGEAFF. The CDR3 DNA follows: TGTGCCAGCAGGAGGCCCACAGGGGAAGCTTTCTTT.

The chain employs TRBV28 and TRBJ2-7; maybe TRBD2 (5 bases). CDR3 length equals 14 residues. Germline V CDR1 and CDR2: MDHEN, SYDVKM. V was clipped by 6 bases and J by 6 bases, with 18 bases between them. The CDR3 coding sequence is TGTGCCAGCAGCCTCACATTCGGGATCATCGAGCAGTACTTC. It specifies CASSLTFGIIEQYF.

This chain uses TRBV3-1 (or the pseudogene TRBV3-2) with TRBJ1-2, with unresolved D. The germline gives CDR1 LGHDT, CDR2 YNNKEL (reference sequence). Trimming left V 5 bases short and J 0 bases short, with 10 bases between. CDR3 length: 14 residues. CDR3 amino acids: CASSTTTPNYGYTF. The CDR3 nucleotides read TGTGCCAGCAGCACGACGACCCCTAACTATGGCTACACCTTC.

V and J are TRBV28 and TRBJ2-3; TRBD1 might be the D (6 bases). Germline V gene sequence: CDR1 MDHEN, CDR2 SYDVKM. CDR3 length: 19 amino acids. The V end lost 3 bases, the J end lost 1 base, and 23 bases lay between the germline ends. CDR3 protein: CASSFPVTGTPLGTDTQYF. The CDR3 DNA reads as TGTGCCAGCAGTTTCCCGGTAACCGGGACACCTCTTGGCACAGATACGCAGTATTTT.

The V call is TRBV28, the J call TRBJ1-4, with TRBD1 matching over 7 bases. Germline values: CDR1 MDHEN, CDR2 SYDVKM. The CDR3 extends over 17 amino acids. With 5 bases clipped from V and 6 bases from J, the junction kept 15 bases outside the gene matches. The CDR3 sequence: CASSPIFGQEGDEKLFF. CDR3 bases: TGTGCCAGCAGTCCAATCTTCGGACAGGAAGGGGATGAAAAACTGTTTTTT.

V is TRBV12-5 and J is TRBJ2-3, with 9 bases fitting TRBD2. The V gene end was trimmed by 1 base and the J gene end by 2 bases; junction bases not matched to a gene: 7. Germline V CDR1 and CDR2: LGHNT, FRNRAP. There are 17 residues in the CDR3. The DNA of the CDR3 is TGTGCTAGTGGTTTGGCCCGGACTAGCGCCTCCACAGATACGCAGTATTTT. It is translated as CASGLARTSASTDTQYF.

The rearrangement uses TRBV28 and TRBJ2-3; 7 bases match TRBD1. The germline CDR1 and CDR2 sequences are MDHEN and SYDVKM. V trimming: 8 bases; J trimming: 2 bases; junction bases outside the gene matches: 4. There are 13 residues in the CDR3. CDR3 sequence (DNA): TGTGCCAGCTGGGACAGCACCACAGATACGCAGTATTTT. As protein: CASWDSTTDTQYF.

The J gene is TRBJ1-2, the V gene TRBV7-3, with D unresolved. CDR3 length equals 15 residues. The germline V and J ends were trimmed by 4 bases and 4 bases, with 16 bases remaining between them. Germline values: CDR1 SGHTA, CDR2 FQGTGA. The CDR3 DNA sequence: TGTGCCAGCAGCTCCCCCTTACGACGGTTCTATGGCTACACCTTC. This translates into CASSSPLRRFYGYTF.

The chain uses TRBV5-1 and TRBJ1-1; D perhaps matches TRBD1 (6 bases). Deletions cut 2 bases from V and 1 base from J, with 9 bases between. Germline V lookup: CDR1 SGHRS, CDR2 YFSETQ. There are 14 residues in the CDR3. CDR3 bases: TGCGCCAGCAGCTTCGGGACAACGAACACTGAAGCTTTCTTT. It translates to CASSFGTTNTEAFF.

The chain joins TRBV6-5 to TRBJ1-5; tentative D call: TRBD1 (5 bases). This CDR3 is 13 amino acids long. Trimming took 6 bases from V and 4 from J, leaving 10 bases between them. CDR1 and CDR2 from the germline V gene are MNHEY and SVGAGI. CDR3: CASRWDQNQPQHF. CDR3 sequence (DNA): TGTGCCAGCAGGTGGGACCAAAATCAGCCCCAGCATTTT.

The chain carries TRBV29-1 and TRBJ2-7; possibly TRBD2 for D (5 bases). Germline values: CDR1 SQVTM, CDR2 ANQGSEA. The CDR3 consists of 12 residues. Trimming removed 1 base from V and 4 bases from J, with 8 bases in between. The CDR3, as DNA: TGCAGCGTTGAAGGGGAGAGATACGAGCAGTACTTC. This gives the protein CSVEGERYEQYF.

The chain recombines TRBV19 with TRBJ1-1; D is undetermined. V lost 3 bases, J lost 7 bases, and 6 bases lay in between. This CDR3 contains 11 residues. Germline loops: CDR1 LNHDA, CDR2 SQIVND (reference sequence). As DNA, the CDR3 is TGTGCCAGTAGTATGGTCGTTGAAGCTTTCTTT. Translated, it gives CASSMVVEAFF.

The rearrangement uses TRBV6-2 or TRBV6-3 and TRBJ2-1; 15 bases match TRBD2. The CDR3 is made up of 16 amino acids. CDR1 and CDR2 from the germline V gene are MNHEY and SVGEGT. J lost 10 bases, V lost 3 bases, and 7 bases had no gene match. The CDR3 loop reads CASSYLGLAGGGEQFF. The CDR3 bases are TGTGCCAGCAGTTATCTTGGACTAGCGGGAGGGGGCGAGCAGTTCTTC.

In nucleotides, the CDR3 is TGTGCCAGCAGTTACTCCCCCTTGGGCGGGCCGTCCTACGAGCAGTACTTC. Translating it yields CASSYSPLGGPSYEQYF. The rearrangement uses TRBV6-2 or TRBV6-3 and TRBJ2-7, with a possible D match to TRBD2 (5 bases). V gave up 0 bases and J gave up 1 base, with 16 bases separating them. CDR3 length: 17 amino acids. Germline V gene sequence: CDR1 MNHEY, CDR2 SVGEGT.

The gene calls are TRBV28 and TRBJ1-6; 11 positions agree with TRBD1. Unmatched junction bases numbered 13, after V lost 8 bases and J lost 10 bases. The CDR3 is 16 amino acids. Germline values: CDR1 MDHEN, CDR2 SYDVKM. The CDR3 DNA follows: TGTGCCAGCCAACGGGGGACAGGGGGGTTCGGCTCACCCCTCCACTTT. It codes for CASQRGTGGFGSPLHF.